The clone carrying this T cell receptor beta chain was seen just once. Its antigen remains unknown. This record belongs to a study of shared clonotypes between healthy human individuals. At the deep level, the assay was run. Profiling relied on immunoSEQ multiplex PCR, and the TCRdb table lists in-frame clones only, not all of them. The sample holds 450,000 or so clones, roughly three quarters seen once. Study outcomes and limitations: The sampled material consisted only of blood, and tissue repertoires are likely to differ.

The CDR3 length is 15 residues. With V trimmed by 5 bases and J by 5 bases, 6 bases remained unmatched. Germline lookup yields CDR1 SSHAT and CDR2 FNYEAQ (reference sequence). J is TRBJ2-1 and V is TRBV7-7; 10 positions agree with TRBD2. The sequence derives from a woman aged 40 to 50 in good health. Some clones in this sample may be carry-over from other donors' samples. Sequencing was done on a sample of PBMCs. CDR3 region: CASSPLAGSDNEQFF. CDR3 nucleotide sequence: TGTGCCAGCAGCCCACTAGCGGGGTCGGACAATGAGCAGTTCTTC.